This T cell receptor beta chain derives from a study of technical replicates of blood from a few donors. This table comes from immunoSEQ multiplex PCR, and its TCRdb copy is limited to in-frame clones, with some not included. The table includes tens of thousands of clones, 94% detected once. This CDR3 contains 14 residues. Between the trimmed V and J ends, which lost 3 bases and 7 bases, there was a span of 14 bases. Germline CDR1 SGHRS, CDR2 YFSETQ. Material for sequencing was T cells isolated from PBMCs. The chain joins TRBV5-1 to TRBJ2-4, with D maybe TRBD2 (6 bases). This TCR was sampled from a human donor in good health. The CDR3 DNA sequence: TGCGCCAGCAGCTCGGGGGATAAGGGGAACATTCAGTACTTC. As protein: CASSSGDKGNIQYF.